This T cell receptor beta chain stems from a study of memory CD4+ T cells and cytomegalovirus serostatus. Whole-study results and caveats: Repertoires predicted CMV serostatus with median bootstrapped AUC of roughly 0.96.

The repertoire was sequenced with immunoSEQ multiplex PCR; TCRdb's copy has only in-frame clones and lacks some. The sample has approximately 60,000 clones, about 81% seen once; the top ten hold 0.85% to 1.2%. Concerning this clone itself: Its antigen remains unidentified.

The sort gate was single viable CD3+CD4+CD8-CD45RO+ cells for memory CD4+ T cells. Trimming took off 2 bases at V and 2 bases at J, with 9 bases between the two ends. Germline lookup yields CDR1 MNHEY and CDR2 SVGAGI. This CDR3 is built from 14 residues. This sequence was found in an adult in good health and CMV-seronegative. The chain uses TRBV6-5 and TRBJ1-2; possible D gene TRBD1, 6 bases. Sequenced sample: memory CD4+ T cells from blood. CDR3 nucleotides: TGTGCCAGCAGTTACAGAGGACAGAACTATGGCTACACCTTC. Translated, it gives CASSYRGQNYGYTF.